This T cell receptor beta chain was identified during a study of CD8 T cells in Susac syndrome. Random-hexamer reverse transcription was applied to about 0.5 to 1 ug RNA. Coverage of TCR beta CDR3 amplification by immunoSEQ multiplex PCR extended to 54 Vbeta and 13 Jbeta. TCRdb reprocessed the immunoSEQ multiplex PCR reads with MiXCR, giving one entry per CDR3 protein. The table shows a few hundred thousand distinct CDR3 sequences, with 80% to 90% occurring only once. It was treatment-naive patients with stable or active relapsing-remitting disease who made up the multiple sclerosis controls. Negative isolation yielded CD8+ and CD4+ T cells; FACS enriched TEMRA cells. The V gene lost 8 bases and the J gene lost 8 bases, with 18 bases spanning the gap. Germline V gene lookup returns CDR1 MNHEY and CDR2 SVGEGT. This CDR3 has 13 amino acids.

The chain couples TRBV6-2 or TRBV6-3 to TRBJ1-1; the D is unclear. The sequence was obtained from a human donor with multiple sclerosis. Sequenced sample: CD8+ T cells from PBMCs. CDR3 loop: CASSFKIGLEAFF. CDR3 nucleotides: TGTGCCAGCTCCTTCAAAATAGGGTTGGAAGCTTTCTTT.